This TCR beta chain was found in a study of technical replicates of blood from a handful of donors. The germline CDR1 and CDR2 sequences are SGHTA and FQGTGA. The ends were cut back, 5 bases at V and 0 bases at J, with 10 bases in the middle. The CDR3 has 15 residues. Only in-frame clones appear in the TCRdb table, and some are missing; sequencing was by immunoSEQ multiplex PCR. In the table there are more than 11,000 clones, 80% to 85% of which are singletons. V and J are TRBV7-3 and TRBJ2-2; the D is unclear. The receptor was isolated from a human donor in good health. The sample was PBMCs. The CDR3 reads CASSRSGSNTGELFF. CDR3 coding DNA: TGTGCCAGCAGCCGATCCGGGTCGAACACCGGGGAGCTGTTTTTT.